This TCR beta chain was obtained from a study of shared clonotypes between healthy human individuals. A remark on this clone: Its matching antigen is unknown.

Per sorted-subset replicate PCR, input was 200 to 250 ng DNA, representing around 29,000 T cell genomes. Produced via immunoSEQ multiplex PCR; TCRdb's table is partial and in-frame only. Of 1.5 million to 1.9 million clones in the sample, approximately 98% were seen once. Regarding the study as a whole: When compared with the clonotypes that were shared by all four sorted-subset donors, the non-shared clonotypes turned out to have lower generation probabilities. Represented genetic and exposure-history diversity was restricted by having few donors.

V was pared by 3 bases and J by 0 bases, with 9 bases between. CDR1 LNHNV and CDR2 YYDKDF come from the germline V gene (reference sequence). The CDR3 spans 15 residues. The chain links TRBV15 to TRBJ2-1; the D is unclear. This clonotype originated in a man aged 25-45 years in good health. What was sequenced was naive CD4+ T cells sorted from blood. Subset described: CD45RA+ positively selected. CDR3 nucleotide sequence: TGTGCCACCAGCAGGAGCGAGAGCTCCTACAATGAGCAGTTCTTC. Its translation: CATSRSESSYNEQFF.